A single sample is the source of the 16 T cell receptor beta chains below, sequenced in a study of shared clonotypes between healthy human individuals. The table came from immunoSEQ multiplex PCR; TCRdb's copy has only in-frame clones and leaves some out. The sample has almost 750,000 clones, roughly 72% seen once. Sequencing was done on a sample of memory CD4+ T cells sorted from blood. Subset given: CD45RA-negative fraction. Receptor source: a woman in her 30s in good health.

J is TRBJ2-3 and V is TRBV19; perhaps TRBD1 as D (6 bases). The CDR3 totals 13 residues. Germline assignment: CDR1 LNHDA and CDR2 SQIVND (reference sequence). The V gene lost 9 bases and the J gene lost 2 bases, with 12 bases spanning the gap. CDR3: CASSRQATDTQYF. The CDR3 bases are TGTGCCAGCAGCAGACAGGCCACAGATACGCAGTATTTT.

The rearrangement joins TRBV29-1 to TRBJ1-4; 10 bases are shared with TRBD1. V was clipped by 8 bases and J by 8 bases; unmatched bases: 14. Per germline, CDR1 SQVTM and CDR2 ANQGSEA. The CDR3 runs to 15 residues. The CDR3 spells CSPEYIGTGAEKLFF. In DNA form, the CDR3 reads TGCAGCCCTGAGTATATTGGGACAGGGGCCGAAAAACTGTTTTTT.

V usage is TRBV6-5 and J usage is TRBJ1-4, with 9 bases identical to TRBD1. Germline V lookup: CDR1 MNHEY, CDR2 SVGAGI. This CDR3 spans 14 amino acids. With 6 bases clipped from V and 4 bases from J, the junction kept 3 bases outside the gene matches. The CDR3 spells CASRDRGGNEKLFF. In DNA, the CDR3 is TGTGCCAGCAGGGACAGGGGTGGTAATGAAAAACTGTTTTTT.

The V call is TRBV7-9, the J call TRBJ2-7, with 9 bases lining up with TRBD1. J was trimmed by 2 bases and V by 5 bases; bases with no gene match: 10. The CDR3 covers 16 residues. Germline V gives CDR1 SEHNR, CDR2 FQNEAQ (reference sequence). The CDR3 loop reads CASSPTSTGGTYEQYF. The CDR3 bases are TGTGCCAGCAGCCCTACATCGACAGGGGGGACCTACGAGCAGTACTTC.

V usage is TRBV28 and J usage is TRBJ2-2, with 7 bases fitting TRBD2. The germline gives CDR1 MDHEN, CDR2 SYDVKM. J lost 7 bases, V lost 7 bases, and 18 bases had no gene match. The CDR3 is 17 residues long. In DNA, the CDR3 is TGTGCCAGCAACAACGGGGGAGGGTTCCGAGTCGGCGGGGAGCTGTTTTTT. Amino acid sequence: CASNNGGGFRVGGELFF. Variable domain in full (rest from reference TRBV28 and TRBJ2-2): DVKVTQSSRYLVKRTGEKVFLECVQDMDHENMFWYRQDPGLGLRLIYFSYDVKMKEKGDIPEGYSVSREKKERFSLILESASTNQTSMYLCASNNGGGFRVGGELFFGEGSRLTVL.

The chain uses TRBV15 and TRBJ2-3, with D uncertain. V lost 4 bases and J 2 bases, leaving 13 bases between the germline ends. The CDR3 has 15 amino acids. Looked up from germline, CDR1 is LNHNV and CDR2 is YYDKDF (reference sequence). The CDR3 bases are TGTGCCACCAGCACCGTAACGGTTCCCACAGATACGCAGTATTTT. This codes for CATSTVTVPTDTQYF.

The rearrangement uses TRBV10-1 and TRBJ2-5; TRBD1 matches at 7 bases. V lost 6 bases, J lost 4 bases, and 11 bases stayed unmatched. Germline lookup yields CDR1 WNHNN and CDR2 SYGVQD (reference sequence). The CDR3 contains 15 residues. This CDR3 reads CASSDTGVGAETQYF. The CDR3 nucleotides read TGCGCCAGCAGCGATACAGGGGTAGGAGCAGAGACCCAGTACTTC.

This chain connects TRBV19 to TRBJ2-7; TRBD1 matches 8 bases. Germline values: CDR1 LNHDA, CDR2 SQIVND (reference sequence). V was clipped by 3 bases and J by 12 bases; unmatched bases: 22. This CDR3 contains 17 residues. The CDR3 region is CASSIAWQGASPARGYF. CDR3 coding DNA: TGTGCCAGTAGTATCGCGTGGCAGGGGGCATCACCAGCTCGCGGGTACTTC.

CDR3 in amino acids: CASSPKASGRAETQYF. CDR3 nucleotide sequence: TGTGCCAGCAGCCCAAAGGCTAGCGGGAGGGCAGAGACCCAGTACTTC. The chain links TRBV9 to TRBJ2-5; 12 positions match TRBD2. The CDR3 covers 16 residues. With V trimmed by 4 bases and J by 4 bases, 8 bases remained unmatched. Germline assignment: CDR1 SGDLS and CDR2 YYNGEE.

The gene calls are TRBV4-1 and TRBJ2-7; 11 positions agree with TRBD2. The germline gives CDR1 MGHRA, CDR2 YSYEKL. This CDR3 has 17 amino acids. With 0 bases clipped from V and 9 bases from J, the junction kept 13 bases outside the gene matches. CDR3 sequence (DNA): TGCGCCAGCAGCCAAGAAGGATCGGGGACTAGCGGCGGTCGGCAGTACTTC. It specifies CASSQEGSGTSGGRQYF.

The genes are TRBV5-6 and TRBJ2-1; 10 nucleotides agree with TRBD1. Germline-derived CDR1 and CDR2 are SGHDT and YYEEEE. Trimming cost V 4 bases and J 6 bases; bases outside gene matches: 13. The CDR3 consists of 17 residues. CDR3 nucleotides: TGTGCCAGCAGCCTAGACAGGGGGCGTGTTGCTATCAATGAGCAGTTCTTC. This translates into CASSLDRGRVAINEQFF. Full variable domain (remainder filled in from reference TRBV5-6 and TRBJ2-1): DAGVTQSPTHLIKTRGQQVTLRCSPKSGHDTVSWYQQALGQGPQFIFQYYEEEERQRGNFPDRFSGHQFPNYSSELNVNALLLGDSALYLCASSLDRGRVAINEQFFGPGTRLTVL.

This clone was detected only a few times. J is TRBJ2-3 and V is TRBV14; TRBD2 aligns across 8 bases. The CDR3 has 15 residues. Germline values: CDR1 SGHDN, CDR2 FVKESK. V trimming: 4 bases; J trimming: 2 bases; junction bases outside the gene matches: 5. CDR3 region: CASSLLREATDTQYF. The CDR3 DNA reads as TGTGCCAGCAGCCTTCTGCGGGAGGCCACAGATACGCAGTATTTT. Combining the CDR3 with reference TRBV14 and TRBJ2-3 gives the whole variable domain EAGVTQFPSHSVIEKGQTVTLRCDPISGHDNLYWYRRVMGKEIKFLLHFVKESKQDESGMPNNRFLAERTGGTYSTLKVQPAELEDSGVYFCASSLLREATDTQYFGPGTRLTVL.

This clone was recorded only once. The CDR3 region is CASSSATSTGLDEQFF. CDR3 DNA sequence: TGCGCCAGCAGCTCCGCTACCTCGACAGGGTTAGATGAGCAGTTCTTC. This chain uses TRBV5-1 with TRBJ2-1; 7 bases match TRBD1. Germline lookup yields CDR1 SGHRS and CDR2 YFSETQ. CDR3 length: 16 amino acids. J was trimmed by 8 bases and V by 3 bases; bases with no gene match: 14. Based on the CDR3 plus reference TRBV5-1 and TRBJ2-1, the full variable domain is KAGVTQTPRYLIKTRGQQVTLSCSPISGHRSVSWYQQTPGQGLQFLFEYFSETQRNKGNFPGRFSGRQFSNSRSEMNVSTLELGDSALYLCASSSATSTGLDEQFFGPGTRLTVL.

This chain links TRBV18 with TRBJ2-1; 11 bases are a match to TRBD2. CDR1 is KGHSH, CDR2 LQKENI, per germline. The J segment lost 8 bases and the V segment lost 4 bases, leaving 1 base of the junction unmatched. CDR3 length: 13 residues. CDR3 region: CASSRGLADEQFF. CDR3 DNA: TGTGCCAGCTCACGGGGACTAGCGGATGAGCAGTTCTTC.

The CDR3, as DNA: TGTGCCAGCAGCCGAGACCCGAACACCGGGGAGCTGTTTTTT. This sequence encodes CASSRDPNTGELFF. The chain carries TRBV7-3 and TRBJ2-2; no reliable D call. CDR1 SGHTA and CDR2 FQGTGA come from the germline V gene. Trimming shortened V by 5 bases and J by 0 bases, and 7 bases separated the two germline ends. The CDR3 runs 14 residues.

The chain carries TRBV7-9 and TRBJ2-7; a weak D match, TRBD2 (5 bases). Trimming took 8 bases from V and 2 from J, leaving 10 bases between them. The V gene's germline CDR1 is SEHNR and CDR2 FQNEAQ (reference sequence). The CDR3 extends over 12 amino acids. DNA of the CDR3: TGTGCCAGCGGGAGAGGGCCCTACGAGCAGTACTTC. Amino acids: CASGRGPYEQYF.